A selection of T cell receptor beta chains follows, all from one sample in a study of T cells in Graves' hyperthyroidism and ophthalmopathy. A single record per CDR3 protein comes from TCRdb applying MiXCR to the multiplex PCR reads. The top ten clones hold roughly 3.4% of a sample with a few hundred thousand distinct CDR3 sequences, roughly a sixth of them seen once. The specimen was blood. The source is a woman aged 35 to 49 with Graves' ophthalmopathy. The CDR3 runs from the conserved cysteine through the conserved F or W. Each record gives: CDR3 protein, CDR3 DNA, clone size, D gene, J gene, V gene, CDR3 length. D genes are given only for firm matches. Size is omitted from some rows. Given values are once, few, many or a class for expanded clones.

CASSFGTGDQETQYF | TGTGCCAGCAGTTTTGGGACAGGGGATCAAGAGACCCAGTACTTC | - | TRBD1 | TRBJ2-5 | TRBV28 | 15
CSARGTSGPYEQYF | TGCAGTGCTAGAGGGACTAGCGGTCCCTACGAGCAGTACTTC | - | TRBD2 | TRBJ2-7 | TRBV20-1 | 14
CASSRDTNTGELFF | TGTGCCAGCAGCCGAGATACGAACACCGGGGAGCTGTTTTTT | few | - | TRBJ2-2 | TRBV11-3 | 14
CASSSRDRGWAFF | TGCGCCAGCAGCTCCCGGGACAGGGGGTGGGCTTTCTTT | - | TRBD1 | TRBJ1-1 | TRBV5-1 | 13
CSALPTAGDDEQFF | TGCAGTGCTTTACCCACAGCGGGAGATGACGAGCAGTTCTTC | - | TRBD2 | TRBJ2-1 | TRBV20-1 | 14
CASSLDVGSNEAFF | TGTGCCAGCAGCTTAGACGTCGGCTCTAACGAAGCTTTCTTT | few | - | TRBJ1-1 | TRBV7-2 | 14
CASQRGGPGYTDTQYF | TGTGCCAGCCAGCGGGGGGGCCCGGGCTACACAGATACGCAGTATTTT | many | TRBD2 | TRBJ2-3 | TRBV3-1 | 16
CSARDLKGLAGVTDTQYF | TGCAGTGCTAGAGATTTGAAGGGACTAGCGGGAGTTACAGATACGCAGTATTTT | many | TRBD2 | TRBJ2-3 | TRBV20-1 | 18
CASSLSGISTEAFF | TGTGCCAGCAGTTTATCAGGGATCAGCACTGAAGCTTTCTTT | many | - | TRBJ1-1 | TRBV6-1 | 14
CASSQAEARVNTGELFF | TGCGCCAGCAGCCAAGCTGAGGCAAGAGTCAACACCGGGGAGCTGTTTTTT | - | - | TRBJ2-2 | TRBV4-1 | 17
CATSRDLRTSSYNEQFF | TGTGCCACCAGCAGAGATTTACGGACGAGCTCCTACAATGAGCAGTTCTTC | once | - | TRBJ2-1 | TRBV15 | 17
CASSPTGASQPQHF | TGTGCCAGCAGTCCTACAGGGGCCAGTCAGCCCCAGCATTTT | - | TRBD1 | TRBJ1-5 | TRBV12-3/TRBV12-4 | 14
CASSQGPGRETQYF | TGTGCCAGCAGCCAAGGTCCAGGGCGAGAGACCCAGTACTTC | few | - | TRBJ2-5 | TRBV3-1 | 14
CAGAQGLNQPQHF | TGTGCCGGCGCACAGGGACTGAATCAGCCCCAGCATTTT | many | - | TRBJ1-5 | TRBV30 | 13
CASSSEGGYTF | TGTGCCAGCAGTTCTGAGGGAGGCTACACCTTC | many | - | TRBJ1-2 | TRBV12-3/TRBV12-4 | 11
CSVDSGKGTDTQYF | TGCAGCGTTGATTCGGGGAAGGGCACAGATACGCAGTATTTT | many | - | TRBJ2-3 | TRBV29-1 | 14
CASTKGSSGYEQYF | TGTGCCAGCACCAAGGGCTCTAGCGGTTACGAGCAGTACTTC | many | TRBD2 | TRBJ2-7 | TRBV2 | 14
CASSEYGDTEAFF | TGTGCCAGCAGTGAATACGGGGACACTGAAGCTTTCTTT | many | - | TRBJ1-1 | TRBV2 | 13
CASSQATSGAYNEQFF | TGTGCCAGCAGCCAAGCGACTAGCGGGGCCTACAATGAGCAGTTCTTC | many | TRBD2 | TRBJ2-1 | TRBV3-1 | 16
CAWREAGGGNTIYF | TGTGCCTGGAGGGAGGCCGGCGGTGGAAACACCATATATTTT | - | - | TRBJ1-3 | TRBV30 | 14
CASSYTSGRVAHEQYF | TGTGCCAGCAGTTATACTAGCGGGAGGGTGGCCCACGAGCAGTACTTC | many | TRBD2 | TRBJ2-7 | TRBV6-5 | 16
CASSQPGLADNEQFF | TGTGCCAGCAGCCAACCGGGACTAGCGGATAATGAGCAGTTCTTC | few | TRBD2 | TRBJ2-1 | TRBV14 | 15
CASSDRPPGFNQPQHF | TGTGCCAGCAGCGATCGTCCTCCGGGATTCAATCAGCCCCAGCATTTT | few | - | TRBJ1-5 | TRBV27 | 16
CASSQKTQTISGANVLTF | TGTGCCAGCAGCCAAAAAACACAGACTATCTCTGGGGCCAACGTCCTGACTTTC | once | - | TRBJ2-6 | TRBV4-2 | 18
CATSLAEDTEAFF | TGTGCCACCTCCCTTGCGGAGGACACTGAAGCTTTCTTT | many | - | TRBJ1-1 | TRBV24-1 | 13
CASSLGTSGSVETQYF | TGTGCCAGCAGCTTAGGGACTAGCGGGAGTGTCGAGACCCAGTACTTC | many | TRBD2 | TRBJ2-5 | TRBV11-2 | 16
CASSLVSGTGGQETQYF | TGTGCCAGCAGCTTAGTTTCCGGGACAGGCGGCCAAGAGACCCAGTACTTC | - | TRBD1 | TRBJ2-5 | TRBV7-6 | 17
CASSFEVNSPLHF | TGCGCCAGCAGCTTCGAAGTAAATTCACCCCTCCACTTT | few | - | TRBJ1-6 | TRBV5-1 | 13
CSAREGTGMETQYF | TGCAGTGCTAGAGAGGGAACAGGGATGGAGACCCAGTACTTC | many | - | TRBJ2-5 | TRBV20-1 | 14
CASKIDSGGAEAFF | TGTGCCAGCAAAATCGACAGCGGAGGGGCTGAAGCTTTCTTT | - | - | TRBJ1-1 | TRBV28 | 14
CASSERGLAYNEQFF | TGTGCCAGCAGTGAAAGGGGACTAGCCTACAATGAGCAGTTCTTC | few | TRBD2 | TRBJ2-1 | TRBV6-1 | 15
CASSSGTASYNEQFF | TGCGCCAGCAGCTCCGGGACAGCATCTTACAATGAGCAGTTCTTC | few | TRBD1 | TRBJ2-1 | TRBV5-1 | 15
CASKWSSYNEQFF | TGTGCCAGCAAATGGTCTTCCTACAATGAGCAGTTCTTC | many | - | TRBJ2-1 | TRBV12-3/TRBV12-4 | 13
CASRGAKNIQYF | TGTGCCAGTCGGGGGGCCAAAAACATTCAGTACTTC | - | - | TRBJ2-4 | TRBV6-2/TRBV6-3 | 12
CASGSGQSTDTQYF | TGCGCCAGCGGATCCGGACAGAGCACAGATACGCAGTATTTT | many | - | TRBJ2-3 | TRBV5-1 | 14
CSAAAYEQYF | TGCAGTGCGGCGGCCTACGAGCAGTACTTC | many | - | TRBJ2-7 | TRBV20-1 | 10
CASSLSWTDPNQPQHF | TGTGCCAGCAGTTTATCGTGGACGGATCCCAATCAGCCCCAGCATTTT | many | - | TRBJ1-5 | TRBV28 | 16
CASSRRKGAEAFF | TGTGCCAGCTCACGAAGGAAAGGGGCTGAAGCTTTCTTT | many | - | TRBJ1-1 | TRBV18 | 13
CASSRFASGSRETDTQYF | TGTGCCAGCTCACGATTCGCAAGCGGGAGTCGGGAGACAGATACGCAGTATTTT | - | TRBD2 | TRBJ2-3 | TRBV18 | 18
CASSHTRSYNEQFF | TGTGCCAGCAGCCACACTAGATCCTACAATGAGCAGTTCTTC | many | - | TRBJ2-1 | TRBV3-1 | 14
CSVDGNKYNEQFF | TGCAGCGTGGACGGGAATAAATACAATGAGCAGTTCTTC | - | - | TRBJ2-1 | TRBV29-1 | 13
CASSWSGTGELFF | TGTGCCAGCAGCTGGTCGGGGACCGGGGAGCTGTTTTTT | many | - | TRBJ2-2 | TRBV11-3 | 13
CASRTVSGYNEQFF | TGTGCCAGCAGAACTGTCAGCGGCTACAATGAGCAGTTCTTC | many | - | TRBJ2-1 | TRBV11-2 | 14
CASSQGQPGNTIYF | TGTGCCAGCAGCCAAGGACAGCCGGGAAACACCATATATTTT | - | - | TRBJ1-3 | TRBV14 | 14
CSVVDFPGTQYF | TGCAGCGTTGTAGATTTTCCAGGTACGCAGTATTTT | - | - | TRBJ2-3 | TRBV29-1 | 12
CASSSGLVNTEAFF | TGTGCCAGCAGCTCAGGACTGGTGAACACTGAAGCTTTCTTT | many | - | TRBJ1-1 | TRBV7-2 | 14
CASNHDQQGIPEQFF | TGTGCCAGCAACCACGACCAACAGGGGATCCCTGAGCAGTTCTTC | many | TRBD1 | TRBJ2-1 | TRBV11-2 | 15
CASSPAMWREFGRKFF | TGTGCCAGCAGCCCCGCTATGTGGCGGGAGTTCGGTCGCAAGTTCTTC | few | TRBD2 | TRBJ2-1 | TRBV3-1 | 16